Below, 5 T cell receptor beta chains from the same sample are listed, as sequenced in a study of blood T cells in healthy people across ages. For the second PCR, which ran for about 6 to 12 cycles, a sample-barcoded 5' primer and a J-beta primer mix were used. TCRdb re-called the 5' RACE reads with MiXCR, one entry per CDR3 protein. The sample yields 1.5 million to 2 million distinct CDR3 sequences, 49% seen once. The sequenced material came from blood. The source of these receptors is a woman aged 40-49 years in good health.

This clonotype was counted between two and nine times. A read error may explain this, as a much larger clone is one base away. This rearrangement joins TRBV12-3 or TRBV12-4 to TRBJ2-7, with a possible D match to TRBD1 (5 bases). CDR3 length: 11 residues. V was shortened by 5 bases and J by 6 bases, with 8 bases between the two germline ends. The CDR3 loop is CASSPGFEQYF. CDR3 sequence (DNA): TGTGCCAGCAGTCCAGGGTTCGAGCAGTACTTC.

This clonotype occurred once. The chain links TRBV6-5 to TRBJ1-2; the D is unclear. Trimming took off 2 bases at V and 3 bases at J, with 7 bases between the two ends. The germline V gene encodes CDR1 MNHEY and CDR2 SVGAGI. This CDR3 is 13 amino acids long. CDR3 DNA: TGTGCCAGCAGTTACCTCCGGGACTATGGCTACACCTTC. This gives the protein CASSYLRDYGYTF.

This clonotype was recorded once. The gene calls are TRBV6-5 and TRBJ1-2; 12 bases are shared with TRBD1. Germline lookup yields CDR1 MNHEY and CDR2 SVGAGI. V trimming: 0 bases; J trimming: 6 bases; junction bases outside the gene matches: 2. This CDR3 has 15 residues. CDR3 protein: CASSYSRDRGHGYTF. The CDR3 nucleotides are TGTGCCAGCAGTTACTCGCGGGACAGGGGGCATGGCTACACCTTC.

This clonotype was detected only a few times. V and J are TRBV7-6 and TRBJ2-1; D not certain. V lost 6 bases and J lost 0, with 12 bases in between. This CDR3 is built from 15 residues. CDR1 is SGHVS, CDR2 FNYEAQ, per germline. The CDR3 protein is CASRDAGSSYNEQFF. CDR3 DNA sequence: TGTGCCAGCAGGGACGCAGGAAGCTCCTACAATGAGCAGTTCTTC.

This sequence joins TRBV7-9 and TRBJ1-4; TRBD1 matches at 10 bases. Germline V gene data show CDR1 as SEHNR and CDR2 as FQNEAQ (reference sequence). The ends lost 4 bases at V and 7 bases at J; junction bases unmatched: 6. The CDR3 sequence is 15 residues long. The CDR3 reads CASSSPDRGVEKLFF. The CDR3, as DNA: TGTGCCAGCAGCTCCCCGGACAGGGGGGTTGAAAAACTGTTTTTT.